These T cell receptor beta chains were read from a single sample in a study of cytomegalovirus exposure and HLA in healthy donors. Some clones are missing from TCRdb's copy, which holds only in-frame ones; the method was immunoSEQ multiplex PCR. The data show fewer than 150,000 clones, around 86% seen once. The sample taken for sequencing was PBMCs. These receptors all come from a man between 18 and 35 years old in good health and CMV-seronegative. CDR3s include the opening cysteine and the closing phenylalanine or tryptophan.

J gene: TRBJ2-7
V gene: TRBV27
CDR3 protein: CASSLMSSYEQYF

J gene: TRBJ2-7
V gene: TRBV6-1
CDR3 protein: CASRDSTYEQYF

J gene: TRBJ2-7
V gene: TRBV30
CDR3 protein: CAWSDVGTGGGEQYF

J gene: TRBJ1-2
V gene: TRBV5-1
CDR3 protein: CASSAGTYYGYTF

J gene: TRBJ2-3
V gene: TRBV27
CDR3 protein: CASSFGAGGTDTQYF

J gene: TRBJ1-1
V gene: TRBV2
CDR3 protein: CASGQFAEAFF

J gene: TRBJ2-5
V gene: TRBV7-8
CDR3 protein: CASSPRDSQETQYF

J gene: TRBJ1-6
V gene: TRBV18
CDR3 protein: CASSPQDYNSPLHF

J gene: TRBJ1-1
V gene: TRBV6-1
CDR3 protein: CASSTTGETEAFF

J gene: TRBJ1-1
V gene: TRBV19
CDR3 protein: CASTIQGDTEAFF

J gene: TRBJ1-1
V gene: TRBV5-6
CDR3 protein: CASSRGAGRTEAFF

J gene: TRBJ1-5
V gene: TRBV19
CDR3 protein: CASTRTGGDGQPQHF

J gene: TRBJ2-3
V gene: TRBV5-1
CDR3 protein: CASSGGQGPPGTDTQYF

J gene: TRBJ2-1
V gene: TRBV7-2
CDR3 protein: CASSSGLLTSNEQFF

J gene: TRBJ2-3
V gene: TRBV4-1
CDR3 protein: CASSLDSPDTQYF

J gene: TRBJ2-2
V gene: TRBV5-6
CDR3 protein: CASSGLRSRGLTGELFF

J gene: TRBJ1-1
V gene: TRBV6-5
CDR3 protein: CASSYATEAFF

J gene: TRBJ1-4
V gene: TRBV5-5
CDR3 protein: CASVGEGPTEKLFF

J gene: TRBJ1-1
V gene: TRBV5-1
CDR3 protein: CASSLDSGSTEAFF

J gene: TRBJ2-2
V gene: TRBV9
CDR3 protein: CASSVRPGTKNTGELFF

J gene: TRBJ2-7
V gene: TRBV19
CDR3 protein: CASSGQGARWEQYF

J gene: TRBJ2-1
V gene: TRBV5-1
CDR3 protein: CASSPNPPGSHEQFF

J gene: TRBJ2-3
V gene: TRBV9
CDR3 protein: CASSATGSTDTQYF